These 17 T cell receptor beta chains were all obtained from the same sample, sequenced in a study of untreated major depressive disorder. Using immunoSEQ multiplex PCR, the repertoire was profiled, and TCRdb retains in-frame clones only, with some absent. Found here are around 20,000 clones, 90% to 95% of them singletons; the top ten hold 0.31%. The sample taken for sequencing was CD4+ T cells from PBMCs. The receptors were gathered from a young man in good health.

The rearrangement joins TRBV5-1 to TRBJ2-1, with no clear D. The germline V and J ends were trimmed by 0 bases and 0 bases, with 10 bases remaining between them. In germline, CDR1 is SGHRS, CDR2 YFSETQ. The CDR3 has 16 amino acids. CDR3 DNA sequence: TGCGCCAGCAGCTTGGGGCAGTCGAGCTCCTACAATGAGCAGTTCTTC. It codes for CASSLGQSSSYNEQFF.

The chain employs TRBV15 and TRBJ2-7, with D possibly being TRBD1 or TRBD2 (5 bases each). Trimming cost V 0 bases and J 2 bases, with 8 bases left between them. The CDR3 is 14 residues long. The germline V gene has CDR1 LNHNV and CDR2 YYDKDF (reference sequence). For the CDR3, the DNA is TGTGCCACCAGCAGAGACAAGGGACCCTACGAGCAGTACTTC. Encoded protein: CATSRDKGPYEQYF.

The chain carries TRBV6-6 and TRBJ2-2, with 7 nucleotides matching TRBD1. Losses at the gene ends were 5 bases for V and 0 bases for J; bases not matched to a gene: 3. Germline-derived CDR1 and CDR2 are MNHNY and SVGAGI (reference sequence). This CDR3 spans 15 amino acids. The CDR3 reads CASSLQGANTGELFF. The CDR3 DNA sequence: TGTGCCAGCAGTCTCCAGGGGGCGAACACCGGGGAGCTGTTTTTT.

The CDR3 is CASSGGLLAGPQETQYF. The CDR3 DNA reads as TGTGCCAGCAGTGGAGGTCTTCTAGCGGGGCCGCAAGAGACCCAGTACTTC. This chain connects TRBV2 to TRBJ2-5; 9 bases agree with TRBD2. In germline, CDR1 is SNHLY, CDR2 FYNNEI. CDR3 length: 17 residues. Trimming cost V 4 bases and J 2 bases; bases outside gene matches: 11.

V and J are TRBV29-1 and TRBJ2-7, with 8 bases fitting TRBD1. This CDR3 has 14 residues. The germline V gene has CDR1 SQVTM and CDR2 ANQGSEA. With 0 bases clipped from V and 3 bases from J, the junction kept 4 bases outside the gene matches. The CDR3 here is CSVEDSGQDYEQYF. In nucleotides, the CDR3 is TGCAGCGTTGAAGATTCGGGACAGGACTACGAGCAGTACTTC.

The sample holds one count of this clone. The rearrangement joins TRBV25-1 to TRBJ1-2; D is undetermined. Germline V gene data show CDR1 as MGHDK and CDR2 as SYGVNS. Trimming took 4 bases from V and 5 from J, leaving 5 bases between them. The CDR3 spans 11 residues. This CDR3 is CASSGGYGYTF. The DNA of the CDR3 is TGTGCCAGCAGTGGTGGTTATGGCTACACCTTC.

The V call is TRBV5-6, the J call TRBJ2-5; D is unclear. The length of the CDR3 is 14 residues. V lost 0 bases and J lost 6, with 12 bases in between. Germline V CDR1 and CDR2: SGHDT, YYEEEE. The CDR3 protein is CASSLGIELKTQYF. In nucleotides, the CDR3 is TGTGCCAGCAGCTTGGGGATAGAGCTTAAGACCCAGTACTTC.

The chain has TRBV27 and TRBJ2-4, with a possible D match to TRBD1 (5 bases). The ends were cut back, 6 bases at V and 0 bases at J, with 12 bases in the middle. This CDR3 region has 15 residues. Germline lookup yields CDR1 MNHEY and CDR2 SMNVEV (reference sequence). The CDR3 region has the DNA TGTGCCAGCAGGACAGAGGACCTAGCCAAAAACATTCAGTACTTC. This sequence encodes CASRTEDLAKNIQYF.

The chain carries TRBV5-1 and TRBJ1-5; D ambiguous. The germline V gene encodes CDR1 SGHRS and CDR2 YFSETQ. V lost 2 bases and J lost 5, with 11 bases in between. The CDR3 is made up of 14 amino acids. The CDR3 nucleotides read TGCGCCAGCAGCTTAGAGGGCGGATATCAGCCCCAGCATTTT. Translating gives CASSLEGGYQPQHF.

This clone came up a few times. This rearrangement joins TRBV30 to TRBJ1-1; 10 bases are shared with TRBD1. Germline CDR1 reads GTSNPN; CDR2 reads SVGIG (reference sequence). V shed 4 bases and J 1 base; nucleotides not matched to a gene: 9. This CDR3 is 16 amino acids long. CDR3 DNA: TGTGCCTGGAAACGGGACAGGGGTTTACGGAACACTGAAGCTTTCTTT. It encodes CAWKRDRGLRNTEAFF.

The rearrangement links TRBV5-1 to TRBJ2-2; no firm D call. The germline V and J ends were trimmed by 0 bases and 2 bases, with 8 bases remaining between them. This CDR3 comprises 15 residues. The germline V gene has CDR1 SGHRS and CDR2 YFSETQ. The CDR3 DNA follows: TGCGCCAGCAGCTTGGCTGCAGTAAACACCGGGGAGCTGTTTTTT. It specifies CASSLAAVNTGELFF.

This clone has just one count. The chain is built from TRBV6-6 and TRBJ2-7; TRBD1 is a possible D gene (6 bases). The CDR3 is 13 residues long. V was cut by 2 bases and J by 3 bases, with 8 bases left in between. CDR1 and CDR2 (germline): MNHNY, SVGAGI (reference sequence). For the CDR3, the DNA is TGTGCCAGCAGTTACCAGGGGATCTACGAGCAGTACTTC. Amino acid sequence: CASSYQGIYEQYF.

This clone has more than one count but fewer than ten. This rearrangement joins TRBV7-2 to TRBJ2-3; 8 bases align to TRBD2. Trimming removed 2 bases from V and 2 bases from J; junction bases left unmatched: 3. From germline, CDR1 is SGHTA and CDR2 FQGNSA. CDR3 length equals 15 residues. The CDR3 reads CASSLQLAATDTQYF. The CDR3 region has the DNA TGTGCCAGCAGCTTACAACTAGCGGCCACAGATACGCAGTATTTT.

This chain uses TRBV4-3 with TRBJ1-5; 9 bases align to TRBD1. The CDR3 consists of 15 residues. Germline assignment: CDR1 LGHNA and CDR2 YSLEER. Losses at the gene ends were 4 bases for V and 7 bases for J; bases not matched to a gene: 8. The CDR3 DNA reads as TGCGCCAGCAGCCTTTCCACAGGGGGCGGCCAGCCCCAGCATTTT. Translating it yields CASSLSTGGGQPQHF.

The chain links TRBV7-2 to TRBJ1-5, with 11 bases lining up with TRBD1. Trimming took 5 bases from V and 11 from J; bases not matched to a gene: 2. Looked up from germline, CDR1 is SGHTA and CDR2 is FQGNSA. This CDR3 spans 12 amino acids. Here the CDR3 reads CASSRTGGAQHF. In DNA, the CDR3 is TGTGCCAGCAGCCGGACAGGGGGCGCCCAGCATTTT.

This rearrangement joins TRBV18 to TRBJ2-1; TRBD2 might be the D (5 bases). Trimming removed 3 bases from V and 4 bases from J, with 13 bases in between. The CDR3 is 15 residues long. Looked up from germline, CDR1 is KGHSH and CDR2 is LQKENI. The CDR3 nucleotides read TGTGCCAGCTCACCCAGTGTGGCGGGTTACAATGAGCAGTTCTTC. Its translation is CASSPSVAGYNEQFF.

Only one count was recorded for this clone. CDR3 amino acids: CASSQDALSSSGNTIYF. The CDR3 region has the DNA TGCGCCAGCAGCCAAGACGCGTTATCGAGCTCTGGAAACACCATATATTTT. The chain links TRBV4-3 to TRBJ1-3; D is uncertain. The CDR3 loop spans 17 amino acids. The V gene's germline CDR1 is LGHNA and CDR2 YSLEER. The V end was cut by 0 bases, the J end by 0 bases, with 12 bases between.